This TCR beta chain was sequenced for a study of T cell responses to AZD1222 COVID-19 vaccine. This clone was detected once. Generated by immunoSEQ multiplex PCR, the TCRdb table keeps only in-frame clones and is missing some. The data contain 80,000 to 100,000 clones, approximately 85% of them seen just once; the ten biggest clones take up about 12%. The trim removed 1 base at V and 7 bases at J, leaving 4 bases unmatched. CDR1 KGHSH and CDR2 LQKENI come from the germline V gene. The CDR3 is made up of 14 amino acids. Sequencing used peripheral blood, obtained 28 days after the second AZD1222 dose. The rearrangement joins TRBV18 to TRBJ2-1; 7 bases agree with TRBD1. This clonotype was obtained from an adult who received the AZD1222 COVID-19 vaccine. DNA for the CDR3: TGTGCCAGCTCACCACAGGGGGCCAGGAATGAGCAGTTCTTC. This codes for CASSPQGARNEQFF.